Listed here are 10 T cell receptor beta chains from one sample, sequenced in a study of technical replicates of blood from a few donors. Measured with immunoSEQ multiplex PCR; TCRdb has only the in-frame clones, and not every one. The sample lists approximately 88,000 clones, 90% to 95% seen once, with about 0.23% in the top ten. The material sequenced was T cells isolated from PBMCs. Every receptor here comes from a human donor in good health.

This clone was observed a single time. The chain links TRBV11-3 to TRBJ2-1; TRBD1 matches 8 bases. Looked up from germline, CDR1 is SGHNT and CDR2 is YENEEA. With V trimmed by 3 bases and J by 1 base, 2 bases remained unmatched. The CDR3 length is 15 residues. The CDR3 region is CASSFRQGSYNEQFF. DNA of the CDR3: TGTGCCAGCAGCTTTCGACAGGGGTCCTACAATGAGCAGTTCTTC.

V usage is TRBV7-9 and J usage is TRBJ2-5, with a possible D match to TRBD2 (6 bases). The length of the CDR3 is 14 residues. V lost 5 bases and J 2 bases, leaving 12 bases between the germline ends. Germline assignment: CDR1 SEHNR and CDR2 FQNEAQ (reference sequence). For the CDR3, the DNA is TGTGCCAGCAGCGCGGGGCGGGTACAAGAGACCCAGTACTTC. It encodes CASSAGRVQETQYF.

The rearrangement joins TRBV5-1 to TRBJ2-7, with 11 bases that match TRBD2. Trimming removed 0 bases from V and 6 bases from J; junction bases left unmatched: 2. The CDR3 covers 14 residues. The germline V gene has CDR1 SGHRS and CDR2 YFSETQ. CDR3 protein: CASSLGGLAGEQYF. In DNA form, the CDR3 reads TGCGCCAGCAGCTTGGGCGGACTAGCGGGCGAGCAGTACTTC.

The CDR3 here is CASSFSPSGDGYTF. In DNA, the CDR3 is TGTGCCAGCAGCTTTTCGCCCTCAGGGGATGGCTACACCTTC. This chain links TRBV11-3 with TRBJ1-2; possibly TRBD1 for D (6 bases). This CDR3 is built from 14 residues. Germline V gene sequence: CDR1 SGHNT, CDR2 YENEEA. V lost 3 bases and J lost 6, with 14 bases in between.

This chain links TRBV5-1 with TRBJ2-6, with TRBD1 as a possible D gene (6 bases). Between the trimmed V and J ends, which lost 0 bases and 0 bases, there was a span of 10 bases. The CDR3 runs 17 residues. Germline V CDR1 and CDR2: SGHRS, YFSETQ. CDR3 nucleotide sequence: TGCGCCAGCAGCTTGGATCAGGGGCCCTCTGGGGCCAACGTCCTGACTTTC. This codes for CASSLDQGPSGANVLTF. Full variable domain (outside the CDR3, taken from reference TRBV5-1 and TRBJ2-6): KAGVTQTPRYLIKTRGQQVTLSCSPISGHRSVSWYQQTPGQGLQFLFEYFSETQRNKGNFPGRFSGRQFSNSRSEMNVSTLELGDSALYLCASSLDQGPSGANVLTFGAGSRLTVL.

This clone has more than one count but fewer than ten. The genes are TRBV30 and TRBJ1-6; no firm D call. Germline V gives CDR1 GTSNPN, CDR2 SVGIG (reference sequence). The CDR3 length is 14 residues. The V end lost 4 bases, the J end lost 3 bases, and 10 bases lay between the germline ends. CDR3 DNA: TGTGCCTGGAAGCACGGGATCTATAATTCACCCCTCCACTTT. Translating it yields CAWKHGIYNSPLHF.

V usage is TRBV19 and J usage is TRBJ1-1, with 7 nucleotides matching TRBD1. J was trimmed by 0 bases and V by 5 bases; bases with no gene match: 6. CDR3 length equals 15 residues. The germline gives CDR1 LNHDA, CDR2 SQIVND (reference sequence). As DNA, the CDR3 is TGTGCCAGTAGTCTGACAGGGATAGTGAACACTGAAGCTTTCTTT. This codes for CASSLTGIVNTEAFF. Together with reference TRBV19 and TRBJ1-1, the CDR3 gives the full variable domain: DGGITQSPKYLFRKEGQNVTLSCEQNLNHDAMYWYRQDPGQGLRLIYYSQIVNDFQKGDIAEGYSVSREKKESFPLTVTSAQKNPTAFYLCASSLTGIVNTEAFFGQGTRLTVV.

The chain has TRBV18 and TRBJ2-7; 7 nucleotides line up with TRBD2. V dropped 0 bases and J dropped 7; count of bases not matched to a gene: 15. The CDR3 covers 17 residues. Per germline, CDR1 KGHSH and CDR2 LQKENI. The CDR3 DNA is TGTGCCAGCTCACCACCCCTAACTAGCGCCCCTAGTCGGGAGCAGTACTTC. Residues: CASSPPLTSAPSREQYF.

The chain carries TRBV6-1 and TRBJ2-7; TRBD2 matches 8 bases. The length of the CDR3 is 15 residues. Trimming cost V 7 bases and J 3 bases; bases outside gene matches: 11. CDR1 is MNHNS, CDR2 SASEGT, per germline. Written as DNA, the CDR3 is TGTGCCAGCACCATTTTGGGGAGCGGGAGCTACGAGCAGTACTTC. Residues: CASTILGSGSYEQYF.

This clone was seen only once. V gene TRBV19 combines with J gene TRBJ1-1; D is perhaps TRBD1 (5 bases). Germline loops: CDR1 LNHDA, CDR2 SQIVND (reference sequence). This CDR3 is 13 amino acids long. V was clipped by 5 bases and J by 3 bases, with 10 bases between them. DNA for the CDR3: TGTGCCAGTAGTGGAGACAGAGACACTGAAGCTTTCTTT. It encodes CASSGDRDTEAFF.